This is a list of T cell receptor beta chains from one sample in a study of T cells in Graves' hyperthyroidism and ophthalmopathy. Via MiXCR, TCRdb re-called the multiplex PCR reads, giving one row per CDR3 protein. The sample contains 500,000 to 650,000 distinct CDR3 sequences, about 45% of which appear only once. Material: peripheral blood or thyroid tissue (not recorded which). The receptors here all came from an adult woman with Graves' disease, either hyperthyroidism or ophthalmopathy (not recorded which). The CDR3 runs from the conserved cysteine through the conserved F or W. The D gene is left open where the match is weak. Only part of the rows carry a size: once, few, many, or a class if the clone is expanded.

j_call d_call clone_size v_call cdr3_aa cdr3_nt
TRBJ2-7 . . TRBV12-3/TRBV12-4 CASTERGGFSYEQYF TGTGCCAGCACCGAAAGGGGGGGATTCTCCTACGAGCAGTACTTC
TRBJ1-2 . many TRBV20-1 CSAREGSYGYTF TGCAGTGCTAGAGAGGGCAGCTATGGCTACACCTTC
TRBJ2-5 TRBD2 . TRBV7-7 CASRSTSVGETQYF TGTGCTAGCAGATCGACTAGCGTTGGCGAGACCCAGTACTTC
TRBJ1-2 . few TRBV7-2 CASSLDTSGDDGYTF TGTGCCAGCAGCTTAGACACTTCCGGGGACGATGGCTACACCTTC
TRBJ1-6 . . TRBV11-2 CASSLAFSAENNSPLHF TGTGCCAGCAGCTTAGCTTTCTCGGCTGAGAATAATTCACCCCTCCACTTT
TRBJ1-2 TRBD1 . TRBV20-1 CSALEQGAAEAF TGCAGTGCCCTCGAACAGGGGGCGGCTGAAGCTTTC
TRBJ2-7 TRBD2 few TRBV7-9 CASSPIMLAGVYEQYF TGTGCCAGCAGCCCTATTATGTTAGCGGGAGTCTACGAGCAGTACTTC
TRBJ1-5 . . TRBV9 CASSPGARNQPQHF TGTGCCAGCAGCCCAGGGGCCCGCAATCAGCCCCAGCATTTT
TRBJ2-7 TRBD2 many TRBV29-1 CSVAAGTSGRANEQYF TGCAGCGTTGCGGCGGGGACTAGCGGGAGGGCAAATGAGCAGTACTTC
TRBJ2-2 . many TRBV19 CASSIFFRSTGELFF TGTGCCAGTAGTATATTCTTTAGGAGTACCGGGGAGCTGTTTTTT
TRBJ1-2 . . TRBV12-5 CASSLNQLANYGYTF TGTGCCAGCAGTTTAAATCAATTGGCTAACTATGGCTACACCTTC
TRBJ2-2 . . TRBV19 CASAERGTGELFF TGTGCCAGCGCAGAAAGGGGCACCGGGGAGCTGTTTTTT
TRBJ2-5 TRBD2 few TRBV7-8 CASSPSGRNYQETQYF TGTGCCAGCAGCCCTAGCGGGAGGAACTACCAAGAGACCCAGTACTTC
TRBJ1-1 . many TRBV12-3/TRBV12-4 CASSSGQRGTEAFF TGTGCCAGCAGTTCAGGTCAAAGGGGCACTGAAGCTTTCTTT
TRBJ1-1 . . TRBV2 CASSEAPGSGTEAFF TGTGCCAGCAGTGAAGCGCCAGGGTCTGGCACTGAAGCTTTCTTT
TRBJ2-2 TRBD1 . TRBV7-8 CASRPGQFTGELFF TGTGCCAGCAGGCCGGGACAGTTCACCGGGGAGCTGTTTTTT
TRBJ2-7 TRBD2 many TRBV5-8 CASSLRSGSSYEQYF TGTGCCAGCAGCTTGCGTAGCGGGAGCTCCTACGAGCAGTACTTC
TRBJ2-7 TRBD1 . TRBV2 CASVGGSYEQYF TGTGCCAGCGTAGGGGGCAGCTACGAGCAGTACTTC
TRBJ1-2 . . TRBV2 CASCPGGIYGYTF TGTGCCAGCTGCCCCGGCGGGATCTATGGCTACACCTTC
TRBJ2-7 . many TRBV5-1 CASSLDGTSPYEQYF TGCGCCAGCAGCTTGGATGGCACTTCTCCGTACGAGCAGTACTTC
TRBJ2-5 . . TRBV6-1 CAITRVYGYTFGETQYF .
TRBJ1-4 . once TRBV7-2 CASSPGLGREKLFF TGTGCCAGCAGCCCTGGACTGGGAAGGGAAAAACTGTTTTTT
TRBJ1-2 . many TRBV5-1 CASSPEGSGYTF TGCGCCAGCAGCCCTGAGGGTTCCGGCTACACCTTC
TRBJ1-4 . many TRBV19 CASSISQNEKLFF TGTGCCAGTAGTATTTCGCAGAATGAAAAACTGTTTTTT
TRBJ2-5 TRBD2 many TRBV2 CARSDRTSGRAQYF TGTGCCAGATCCGATAGGACTAGCGGGAGGGCCCAGTACTTC
TRBJ1-1 . . TRBV29-1 CSVGLAVMNTEAFF TGCAGCGTTGGTTTGGCGGTAATGAACACTGAAGCTTTCTTT
TRBJ2-5 TRBD1 many TRBV24-1 CATSDSPGQGSETQYF TGTGCCACCAGTGATTCCCCGGGACAGGGGTCGGAGACCCAGTACTTC
TRBJ1-5 TRBD1 . TRBV20-1 CSARETGGKGQPQHF TGCAGTGCTAGAGAGACAGGGGGGAAGGGGCAGCCCCAGCATTTT
TRBJ1-2 . . TRBV29-1 CSVDLPQGHGYTF TGCAGCGTTGATCTTCCCCAGGGCCATGGCTACACCTTC
TRBJ1-1 . few TRBV6-9 CASRQYRDSDAFF TGTGCCAGCAGGCAATACAGGGATTCGGATGCTTTCTTT
TRBJ1-2 TRBD1 . TRBV29-1 CSVDDRGNYGYTF TGCAGCGTTGATGACAGGGGGAACTATGGCTACACCTTC
TRBJ1-2 . few TRBV12-3/TRBV12-4 CASSFREGYTF TGTGCCAGCAGTTTTAGGGAGGGCTACACCTTC
TRBJ1-1 TRBD1 . TRBV20-1 CSAPVPDRLGEAFF TGCAGTGCCCCAGTCCCGGACAGGCTCGGAGAAGCTTTCTTT
TRBJ1-2 . . TRBV14 CASSEIDRHGYTF TGCGCCAGCAGTGAGATTGACCGACATGGCTACACCTTC
TRBJ1-1 . many TRBV5-1 CASNYDVSRRTEAFF TGCGCCAGCAACTATGACGTCTCGAGGCGCACTGAAGCTTTCTTT
TRBJ2-7 TRBD1 few TRBV2 CAIQRDSSYEQYF TGTGCCATCCAGAGGGACAGCTCCTACGAGCAGTACTTC
TRBJ2-5 . . TRBV5-6 CASSLERAHETQYF TGTGCCAGCAGCTTGGAGAGGGCGCATGAGACCCAGTACTTC
TRBJ2-1 . . TRBV7-3 CASSLEAWDEQFF TGTGCCAGCAGCTTAGAGGCCTGGGATGAGCAGTTCTTC
TRBJ1-6 . few TRBV25-1 CASKGYGLDNSPLHF TGTGCCAGCAAGGGGTACGGGTTAGATAATTCACCCCTCCACTTT
TRBJ2-5 TRBD2 . TRBV14 CASSPRATSGRSETQYF TGTGCCAGCAGCCCCAGGGCCACTAGCGGGAGGTCAGAGACCCAGTACTTC
TRBJ2-7 TRBD1 . TRBV11-2 CASSQTTGLYEQYF TGTGCCAGCAGCCAGACGACAGGGCTCTACGAGCAGTACTTC
TRBJ2-2 . . TRBV13 CASSLIGGPTGELFF TGTGCCAGCAGCTTAATTGGGGGCCCCACAGGGGAGCTGTTTTTT
TRBJ2-7 . few TRBV29-1 CSVRHEGNFYEQYF TGCAGCGTTCGACACGAGGGAAACTTCTACGAGCAGTACTTC
TRBJ1-3 . . TRBV7-9 CASSNSAGNTIYF TGTGCCAGCAGTAATTCGGCCGGAAACACCATATATTTT
TRBJ1-2 . few TRBV29-1 CSVGSRDGHYGYTF TGCAGCGTTGGGAGCCGGGACGGTCACTATGGCTACACCTTC
TRBJ2-3 TRBD2 . TRBV20-1 CSALGLAGVTDTQYF TGCAGTGCTCTAGGACTAGCGGGAGTTACAGATACGCAGTATTTT
TRBJ1-5 . . TRBV6-1 CASSLGGGYSNQPQHF TGTGCCAGCAGTCTTGGGGGGGGCTATAGCAATCAGCCCCAGCATTTT
TRBJ1-1 . many TRBV9 CASSVDPQGGGNTEAFF TGTGCCAGCAGCGTAGACCCTCAGGGAGGCGGGAACACTGAAGCTTTCTTT
TRBJ2-1 TRBD1 . TRBV10-3 CAISTGGAYNEQFF TGTGCCATCAGTACAGGGGGCGCCTACAATGAGCAGTTCTTC
TRBJ2-7 TRBD2 . TRBV7-9 CASSQVMSGSTYEQYF TGCGCCAGCAGCCAAGTGATGAGCGGGAGCACCTACGAGCAGTACTTC
TRBJ1-1 . . TRBV19 CASRSVTGDPEAFF TGTGCCAGTAGAAGCGTCACCGGGGACCCTGAAGCTTTCTTT
TRBJ1-1 . . TRBV29-1 CSGNRGASEAFF TGCAGCGGAAATAGGGGGGCCTCTGAAGCTTTCTTT
TRBJ1-1 . . TRBV20-1 CSARVPAGTEAFF TGCAGTGCTAGGGTACCCGCGGGGACTGAAGCTTTCTTT
TRBJ2-1 TRBD2 once TRBV7-3 CASSTTGLAGVNEQFF TGTGCCAGCAGCACGACCGGACTAGCGGGAGTTAATGAGCAGTTCTTC
TRBJ1-3 TRBD1 many TRBV6-1 CASRMDRGRNTIYF TGTGCCAGCAGGATGGACAGGGGGCGAAACACCATATATTTT
TRBJ1-1 . . TRBV24-1 CATSQGFNTEAFF TGTGCCACCAGCCAGGGTTTTAACACTGAAGCTTTCTTT